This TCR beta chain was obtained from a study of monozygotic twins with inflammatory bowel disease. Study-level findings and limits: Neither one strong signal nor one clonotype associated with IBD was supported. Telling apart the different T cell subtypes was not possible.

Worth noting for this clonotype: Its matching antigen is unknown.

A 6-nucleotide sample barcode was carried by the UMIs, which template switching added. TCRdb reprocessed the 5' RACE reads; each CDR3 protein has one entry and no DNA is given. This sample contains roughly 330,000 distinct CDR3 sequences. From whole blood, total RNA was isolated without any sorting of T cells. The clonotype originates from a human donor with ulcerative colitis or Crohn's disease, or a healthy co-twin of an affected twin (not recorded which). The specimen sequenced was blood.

The CDR3 sequence: CATWSYNEQFF. The chain is built from TRBV12-3 or TRBV12-4 and TRBJ2-1. This CDR3 is built from 11 residues.